This T cell receptor (beta chain) was obtained from a study of T cell responses to AZD1222 COVID-19 vaccine. Sequenced by immunoSEQ multiplex PCR; TCRdb stores in-frame clones only, minus some. The repertoire has some 150,000 clones, roughly 88% of them found once; the top ten carry approximately 5.6%. The sequences come from peripheral blood, collected 28 days after the second dose of the MenACWY control vaccine. This TCR was recovered from an adult who received the MenACWY meningococcal vaccine as a control.

The DNA for the CDR3 is TGTGCCAGCAGCTCCCCCGCATATAATTCACCCCTCCACTTT. Translated, it gives CASSSPAYNSPLHF. This chain connects TRBV3-1 (or the pseudogene TRBV3-2) to TRBJ1-6; D ambiguous. The CDR3 length is 14 residues. In germline, CDR1 is LGHDT, CDR2 YNNKEL (reference sequence). Trimming cost V 5 bases and J 4 bases, with 9 bases left between them.